Below are 21 T cell receptor beta chains sequenced from a single sample in a study of blood T cell repertoires in COVID-19 (TCRdb year 2020). Library preparation was by the immunoSEQ multiplex PCR assay. TCRdb obtained this table from immuneACCESS and retained in-frame rearrangements with V and J assigned. These tables miss some clones; where compared with another copy, unresolved V genes account for less than half of the shortfall, and the remainder is unexplained. This sample comprises a few hundred thousand clones, 88% of them detected only once. The ten largest clones add up to around 1.3% of the sample. The sequenced material came from PBMCs or T cells enriched from blood (not recorded which). The receptor source for this set is a woman aged 35 to 49 with acute COVID-19.

The chain uses TRBV9 and TRBJ1-1; weak D call: TRBD1 (6 bases). Trimming removed 0 bases from V and 2 bases from J, with 17 bases in between. Germline CDR1 is SGDLS and CDR2 is YYNGEE. The CDR3 totals 17 residues. The CDR3 nucleotides are TGTGCCAGCAGCGTAGGTCCGGCAGGGGCTATCAACACTGAAGCTTTCTTT. It is translated as CASSVGPAGAINTEAFF. Drawing the rest from reference TRBV9 and TRBJ1-1, the complete variable domain is DSGVTQTPKHLITATGQRVTLRCSPRSGDLSVYWYQQSLDQGLQFLIQYYNGEERAKGNILERFSAQQFPDLHSELNLSSLELGDSALYFCASSVGPAGAINTEAFFGQGTRLTVV.

This clone was found many times. This chain links TRBV7-3 with TRBJ2-2; possibly TRBD1 for D (5 bases). The germline CDR1 and CDR2 sequences are SGHTA and FQGTGA. This CDR3 region has 16 residues. Trimming cost V 0 bases and J 7 bases, with 15 bases left between them. The DNA for the CDR3 is TGTGCCAGCAGCTTAACTCGGCAGGGTGCCGGCGGGGAGCTGTTTTTT. Protein sequence: CASSLTRQGAGGELFF. Full variable domain (remainder filled in from reference TRBV7-3 and TRBJ2-2): GAGVSQTPSNKVTEKGKYVELRCDPISGHTALYWYRQSLGQGPEFLIYFQGTGAADDSGLPNDRFFAVRPEGSVSTLKIQRTERGDSAVYLCASSLTRQGAGGELFFGEGSRLTVL.

V and J are TRBV19 and TRBJ2-5; D is perhaps TRBD1 (6 bases). Germline CDR1 reads LNHDA; CDR2 reads SQIVND (reference sequence). The CDR3 runs 14 residues. The V end was cut by 4 bases, the J end by 5 bases, with 14 bases between. The CDR3 DNA sequence: TGTGCCAGTAGTAAACAGGGTTCTCGTGAGACCCAGTACTTC. Its translation is CASSKQGSRETQYF. Full variable domain (remainder filled in from reference TRBV19 and TRBJ2-5): DGGITQSPKYLFRKEGQNVTLSCEQNLNHDAMYWYRQDPGQGLRLIYYSQIVNDFQKGDIAEGYSVSREKKESFPLTVTSAQKNPTAFYLCASSKQGSRETQYFGPGTRLLVL.

The gene calls are TRBV19 and TRBJ1-5, with 7 bases that match TRBD1. The germline gives CDR1 LNHDA, CDR2 SQIVND (reference sequence). V gave up 5 bases and J gave up 3 bases; unmatched junction bases: 10. This CDR3 is built from 16 residues. This CDR3 reads CASSGTGDSDNQPQHF. Here the CDR3 DNA reads TGTGCCAGTAGTGGCACAGGGGACTCTGACAATCAGCCCCAGCATTTT.

J is TRBJ2-7 and V is TRBV5-4; D unclear. Trimming stripped 4 bases from V and 2 bases from J, with 13 bases between. Germline V CDR1 and CDR2: SGHNT, YYREEE (reference sequence). This CDR3 has 14 residues. In nucleotides, the CDR3 is TGTGCCAGCAGCCATCAGCGTGAGGCCTACGAGCAGTACTTC. Encoded protein: CASSHQREAYEQYF.

This clone has just a few counts. In the same sample, other DNA sequences code for this CDR3. The chain carries TRBV5-4 and TRBJ1-5; D may be TRBD1 (6 bases). Germline V gene data show CDR1 as SGHNT and CDR2 as YYREEE (reference sequence). The CDR3 runs to 14 residues. V was pared by 4 bases and J by 1 base, with 9 bases between. The CDR3 coding sequence is TGTGCCAGCAGCCTAGACAGGAGCAATCAGCCCCAGCATTTT. This encodes CASSLDRSNQPQHF.

The chain joins TRBV19 to TRBJ1-3; 7 bases map to TRBD1. Germline V CDR1 and CDR2: LNHDA, SQIVND (reference sequence). V dropped 5 bases and J dropped 2; count of bases not matched to a gene: 0. The CDR3 covers 13 residues. CDR3 region: CASSGTAGNTIYF. The CDR3 DNA reads TGTGCCAGTAGTGGGACAGCTGGAAACACCATATATTTT.

The chain combines TRBV10-2 with TRBJ1-4; tentatively, D is TRBD1 (5 bases). Germline lookup yields CDR1 WSHSY and CDR2 SAAADI. V dropped 3 bases and J dropped 4 bases, with 15 bases sitting between them. There are 16 residues in the CDR3. For the CDR3, the DNA is TGCGCCAGCAGTGATCACGGGTCGGGACTTAATGAAAAACTGTTTTTT. It translates to CASSDHGSGLNEKLFF.

This chain's CDR3 is CASSHRDRGEQYV. The CDR3 nucleotides are TGTGCCAGCAGTCACCGGGACAGGGGCGAGCAGTACGTC. This chain joins TRBV6-6 and TRBJ2-7, with 10 bases lining up with TRBD1. The CDR3 covers 13 residues. V shed 5 bases and J 6 bases; nucleotides not matched to a gene: 4. CDR1 MNHNY and CDR2 SVGAGI come from the germline V gene (reference sequence).

The gene calls are TRBV7-2 and TRBJ2-3; 10 bases are a match to TRBD2. CDR1 is SGHTA, CDR2 FQGNSA, per germline. The CDR3 extends over 15 amino acids. V lost 5 bases, J lost 3 bases, and 5 bases stayed unmatched. The CDR3 sequence is CASSLLAGVTDTQYF. As DNA, the CDR3 is TGTGCCAGCAGCCTCCTAGCGGGAGTGACAGATACGCAGTATTTT.

The gene calls are TRBV7-9 and TRBJ2-7; 8 bases align to TRBD1. The CDR3 runs 13 residues. Per germline, CDR1 SEHNR and CDR2 FQNEAQ (reference sequence). With V trimmed by 5 bases and J by 3 bases, 3 bases remained unmatched. This chain's CDR3 is CASSIGQGYEQYF. The DNA of the CDR3 is TGTGCCAGCAGCATCGGACAGGGCTACGAGCAGTACTTC.

The chain recombines TRBV14 with TRBJ1-5; D gene uncertain. This CDR3 is built from 12 residues. Trimming took off 5 bases at V and 10 bases at J, with 12 bases between the two ends. Germline CDR1 is SGHDN and CDR2 is FVKESK. CDR3 residues: CASSVWGGPQHF. The CDR3 DNA is TGTGCCAGCAGCGTCTGGGGAGGCCCCCAGCATTTT.

The chain employs TRBV5-1 and TRBJ1-4, with D perhaps matching TRBD1 (5 bases). CDR1 is SGHRS and CDR2 is YFSETQ in the germline V gene. The CDR3 is 18 residues long. V was shortened by 0 bases and J by 0 bases, with 15 bases between the two germline ends. The CDR3 here is CASSLVRGGVSTNEKLFF. DNA for the CDR3: TGCGCCAGCAGCTTGGTTCGGGGAGGGGTTTCAACTAATGAAAAACTGTTTTTT.

The CDR3 reads CATSDAGTGPNEQFF. CDR3 nucleotides: TGTGCCACCAGTGATGCTGGGACAGGGCCCAATGAGCAGTTCTTC. The J gene is TRBJ2-1, the V gene TRBV24-1; 9 bases align to TRBD1. The J segment lost 6 bases and the V segment lost 3 bases, leaving 5 bases of the junction unmatched. CDR3 length: 15 amino acids. The V gene's germline CDR1 is KGHDR and CDR2 SFDVKD.

V usage is TRBV5-1 and J usage is TRBJ2-1; TRBD2 matches 10 bases. V was clipped by 6 bases and J by 7 bases; unmatched bases: 7. CDR1 is SGHRS and CDR2 is YFSETQ in the germline V gene. This CDR3 has 14 residues. DNA for the CDR3: TGCGCCAGCACCCGGACTAGCGGAACAAATGAGCAGTTCTTC. As protein: CASTRTSGTNEQFF.

The chain links TRBV15 to TRBJ1-5; the match to TRBD1 covers 8 bases. The CDR3 runs 15 residues. J was trimmed by 4 bases and V by 5 bases; bases with no gene match: 7. Germline V gene data show CDR1 as LNHNV and CDR2 as YYDKDF (reference sequence). CDR3 loop: CATSLDRVRNQPQHF. CDR3 nucleotides: TGTGCCACCAGCCTGGACAGGGTGCGAAATCAGCCCCAGCATTTT. The full variable domain, rest sourced from reference TRBV15 and TRBJ1-5, is DAMVIQNPRYQVTQFGKPVTLSCSQTLNHNVMYWYQQKSSQAPKLLFHYYDKDFNNEADTPDNFQSRRPNTSFCFLDIRSPGLGDTAMYLCATSLDRVRNQPQHFGDGTRLSIL.

The V and J genes are TRBV28 and TRBJ2-7; the match to TRBD2 covers 9 bases. Germline CDR1 MDHEN, CDR2 SYDVKM. The ends lost 4 bases at V and 7 bases at J; junction bases unmatched: 23. The CDR3 has 19 amino acids. Written as DNA, the CDR3 is TGTGCCAGCAGTTCCCCGCTTAGCGGGAGACGGAGCTCCTTTATGGAGCAGTACTTC. This gives the protein CASSSPLSGRRSSFMEQYF.

The chain employs TRBV3-1 (or the pseudogene TRBV3-2) and TRBJ1-4; 9 bases match TRBD1. The germline gives CDR1 LGHDT, CDR2 YNNKEL (reference sequence). The CDR3 consists of 14 residues. J lost 6 bases, V lost 3 bases, and 2 bases had no gene match. CDR3 sequence (DNA): TGTGCCAGCAGCCAGAGGACAGGGGATGAAAAACTGTTTTTT. Residues: CASSQRTGDEKLFF.

This chain uses TRBV5-4 with TRBJ2-3; 7 bases match TRBD2. Unmatched junction bases numbered 2, after V lost 2 bases and J lost 5 bases. The V gene's germline CDR1 is SGHNT and CDR2 YYREEE (reference sequence). The CDR3 covers 13 residues. CDR3 DNA: TGTGCCAGCAGCTTCGGGGGGAGAGATACGCAGTATTTT. Its protein is CASSFGGRDTQYF.

This rearrangement joins TRBV27 to TRBJ2-7; 16 positions agree with TRBD2. The length of the CDR3 is 16 residues. The germline V gene encodes CDR1 MNHEY and CDR2 SMNVEV (reference sequence). V was pared by 5 bases and J by 2 bases, with 3 bases of the junction left unmatched. CDR3 loop: CASSPGTSGRAYEQYF. The CDR3 bases are TGTGCCAGCAGTCCCGGGACTAGCGGGAGGGCCTACGAGCAGTACTTC.

The V gene is TRBV7-6, the J gene TRBJ1-5; tentatively, D is TRBD1 (6 bases). The CDR3 contains 16 residues. V lost 1 base, J lost 11 bases, and 21 bases lay in between. In germline, CDR1 is SGHVS, CDR2 FNYEAQ. DNA for the CDR3: TGTGCCAGCAGCTTAGAAGCTACAGGGTCCTCGAGTACCCAGCATTTT. This gives the protein CASSLEATGSSSTQHF.